A selection of T cell receptor beta chains follows, all from one sample in a study of somatic mutations in cytotoxic T cells in rheumatoid arthritis. Profiled with immunoSEQ multiplex PCR; TCRdb holds only in-frame clones, not every one. Of about 20,000 clones listed, about 86% are singletons. Sample: CD8+ T cells sorted from blood. These TCRs come from a woman between 45 and 65 years old in good health. Both conserved end residues are trimmed from each CDR3. Each record gives: V gene, CDR3 protein.

v_call: TRBV5-4; cdr3_aa: ASSFFGGSDGYT
v_call: TRBV4-3; cdr3_aa: ASSQSPSGGGETQY
v_call: TRBV5-6; cdr3_aa: ASSLWGSGQPQH
v_call: TRBV7-9; cdr3_aa: ASSSVGTEGFYT
v_call: TRBV10-3; cdr3_aa: AISDYDRGLNTGELF
v_call: TRBV9; cdr3_aa: ASSVVLAGVDEQF
v_call: TRBV13; cdr3_aa: ASSLGLGGSYT
v_call: TRBV28; cdr3_aa: ASSLPTPGIYSNQPQH
v_call: TRBV7-9; cdr3_aa: ASSDLWEKLF
v_call: TRBV2; cdr3_aa: ASSRDSETGELF
v_call: TRBV6-1; cdr3_aa: ASSEQDGANVLT
v_call: TRBV28; cdr3_aa: ASSLGTGGAGANVLT
v_call: TRBV6-1; cdr3_aa: ASSTGRTDEQY
v_call: TRBV29-1; cdr3_aa: SGVTGDNEQF
v_call: TRBV7-6; cdr3_aa: ASSLSLGSTEAF
v_call: TRBV10-2; cdr3_aa: ASSDVRNTIY
v_call: TRBV9; cdr3_aa: ASSGAGHQDPLH